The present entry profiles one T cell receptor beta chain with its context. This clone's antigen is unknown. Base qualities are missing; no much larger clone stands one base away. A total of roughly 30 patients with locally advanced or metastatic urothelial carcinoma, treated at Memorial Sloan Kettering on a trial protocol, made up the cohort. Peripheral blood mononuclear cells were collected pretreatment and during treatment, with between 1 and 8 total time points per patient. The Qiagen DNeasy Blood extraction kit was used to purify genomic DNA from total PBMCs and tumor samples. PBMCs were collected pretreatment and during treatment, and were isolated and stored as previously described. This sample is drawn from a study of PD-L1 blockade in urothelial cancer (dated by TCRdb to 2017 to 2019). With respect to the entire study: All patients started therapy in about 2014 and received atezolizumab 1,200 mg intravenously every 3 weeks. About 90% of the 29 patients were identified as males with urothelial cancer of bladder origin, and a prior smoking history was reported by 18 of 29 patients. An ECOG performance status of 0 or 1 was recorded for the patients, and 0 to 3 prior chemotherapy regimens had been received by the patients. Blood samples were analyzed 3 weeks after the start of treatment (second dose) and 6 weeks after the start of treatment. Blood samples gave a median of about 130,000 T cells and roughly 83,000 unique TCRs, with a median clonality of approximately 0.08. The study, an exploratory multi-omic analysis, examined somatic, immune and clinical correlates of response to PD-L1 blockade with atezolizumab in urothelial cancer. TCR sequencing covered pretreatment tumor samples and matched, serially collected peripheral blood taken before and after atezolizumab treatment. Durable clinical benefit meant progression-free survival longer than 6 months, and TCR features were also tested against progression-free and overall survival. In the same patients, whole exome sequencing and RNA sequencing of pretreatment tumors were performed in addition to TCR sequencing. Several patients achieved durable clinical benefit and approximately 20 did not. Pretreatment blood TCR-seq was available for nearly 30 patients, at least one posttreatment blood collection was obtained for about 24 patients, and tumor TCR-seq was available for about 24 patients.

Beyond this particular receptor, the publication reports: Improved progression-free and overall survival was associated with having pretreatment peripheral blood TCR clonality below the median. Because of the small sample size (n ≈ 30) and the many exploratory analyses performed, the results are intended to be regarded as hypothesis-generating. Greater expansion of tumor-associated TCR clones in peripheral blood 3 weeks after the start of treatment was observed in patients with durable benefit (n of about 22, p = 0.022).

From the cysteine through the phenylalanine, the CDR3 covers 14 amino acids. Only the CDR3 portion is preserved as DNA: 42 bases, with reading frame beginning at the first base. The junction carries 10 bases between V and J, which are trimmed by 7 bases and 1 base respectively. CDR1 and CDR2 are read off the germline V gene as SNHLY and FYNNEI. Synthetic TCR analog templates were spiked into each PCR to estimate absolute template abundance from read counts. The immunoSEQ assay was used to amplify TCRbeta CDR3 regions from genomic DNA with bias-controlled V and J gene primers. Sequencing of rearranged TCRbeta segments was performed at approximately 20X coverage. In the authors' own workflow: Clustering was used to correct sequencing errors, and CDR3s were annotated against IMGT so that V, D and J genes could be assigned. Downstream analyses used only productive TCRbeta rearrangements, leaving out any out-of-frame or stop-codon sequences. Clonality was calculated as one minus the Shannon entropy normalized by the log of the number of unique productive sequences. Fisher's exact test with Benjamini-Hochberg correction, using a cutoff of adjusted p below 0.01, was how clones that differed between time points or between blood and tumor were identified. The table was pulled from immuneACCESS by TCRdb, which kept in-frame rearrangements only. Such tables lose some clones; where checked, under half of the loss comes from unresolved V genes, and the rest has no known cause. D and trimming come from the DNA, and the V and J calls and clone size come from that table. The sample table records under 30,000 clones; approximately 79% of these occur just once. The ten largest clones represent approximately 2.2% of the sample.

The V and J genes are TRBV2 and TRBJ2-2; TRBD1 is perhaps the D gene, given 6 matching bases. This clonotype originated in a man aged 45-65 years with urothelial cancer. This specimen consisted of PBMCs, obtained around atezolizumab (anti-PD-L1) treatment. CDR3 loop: CASKGTQNTGELFF. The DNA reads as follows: TGTGCCAGCAAGGGGACACAGAACACCGGGGAGCTGTTTTTT.